The entry below gives a single T cell receptor beta chain sequence along with its context. The sample belongs to a study of T cells in Graves' hyperthyroidism and ophthalmopathy. Amplification of TCR beta CDR3 regions was performed using RNA transcripts as template. Primed by the HTBI set, a first-round RT-PCR was run on the TCR CDR3. TCRdb passed the multiplex PCR reads through MiXCR, listing each CDR3 protein once. In the table there are approximately 420,000 distinct CDR3 sequences, roughly 13% of which are singletons. The CDR3 runs 17 residues. Trimming took off 3 bases at V and 7 bases at J, with 24 bases between the two ends. Germline CDR1 is LGHNT and CDR2 is FRNRAP.

Sequencing was performed on blood. The rearrangement joins TRBV12-5 to TRBJ1-2; possibly TRBD1 for D (5 bases). The TCR was taken from a woman under 30 with Graves' hyperthyroidism. In DNA, the CDR3 is TGTGCTAGTGGTTTTGCCGGGACTGAAATAATCATGGGTGGCTACACCTTC. Encoded protein: CASGFAGTEIIMGGYTF.